This T cell receptor beta chain is drawn from a study of regulatory T cells in long-lasting Graves disease. Per germline, CDR1 SGHTA and CDR2 FQGTGA. V gave up 3 bases and J gave up 7 bases; unmatched junction bases: 5. CDR3 size: 15 residues. Noted time point: newly diagnosed GD, antithyroid drugs for less than 3 months. The TCR library used RNA extracted from PBMCs. Patients met American Thyroid Association criteria for Graves' disease. This clonotype was observed at least ten times. Antigen: not known. Whole-study findings and limits: Samples came from peripheral blood alone, without thyroid tissue.

In building TCR beta libraries, iRepertoire HTBI primers were used together with Arm-PCR of CDR3 regions. TCRdb passed the multiplex PCR reads through MiXCR, listing each CDR3 protein once. The sample contains approximately 210,000 distinct CDR3 sequences, approximately 20% of which appear only once. The chain links TRBV7-3 to TRBJ2-1, with 11 bases identical to TRBD2. The sequence derives from a female donor with Graves disease. Sequencing was performed on peripheral blood mononuclear cells (PBMCs), taken at new diagnosis, from a patient treated with antithyroid drugs. The CDR3 loop is CASSFLAGGLNEQFF. CDR3 in DNA: TGTGCCAGCAGCTTTCTAGCGGGAGGCCTAAATGAGCAGTTCTTC. Filled out from reference TRBV7-3 and TRBJ2-1, the complete variable domain reads GAGVSQTPSNKVTEKGKYVELRCDPISGHTALYWYRQSLGQGPEFLIYFQGTGAADDSGLPNDRFFAVRPEGSVSTLKIQRTERGDSAVYLCASSFLAGGLNEQFFGPGTRLTVL.